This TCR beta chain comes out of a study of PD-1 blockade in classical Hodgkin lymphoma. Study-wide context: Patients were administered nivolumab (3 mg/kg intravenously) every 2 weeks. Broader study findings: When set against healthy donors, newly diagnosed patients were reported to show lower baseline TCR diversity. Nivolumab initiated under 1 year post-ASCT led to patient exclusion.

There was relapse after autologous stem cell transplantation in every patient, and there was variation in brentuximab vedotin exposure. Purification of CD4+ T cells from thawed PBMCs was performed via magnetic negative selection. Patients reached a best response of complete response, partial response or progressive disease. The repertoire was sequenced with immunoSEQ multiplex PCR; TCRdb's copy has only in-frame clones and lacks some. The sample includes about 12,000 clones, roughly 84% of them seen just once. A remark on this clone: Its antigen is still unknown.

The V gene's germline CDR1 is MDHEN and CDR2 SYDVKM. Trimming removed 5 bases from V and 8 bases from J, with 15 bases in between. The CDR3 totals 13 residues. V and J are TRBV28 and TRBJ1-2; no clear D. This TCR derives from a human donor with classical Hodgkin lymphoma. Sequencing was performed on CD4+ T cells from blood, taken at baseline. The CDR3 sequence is CASSKLNPVGYTF. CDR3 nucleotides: TGTGCCAGCAGTAAGCTCAATCCAGTCGGCTACACCTTC.